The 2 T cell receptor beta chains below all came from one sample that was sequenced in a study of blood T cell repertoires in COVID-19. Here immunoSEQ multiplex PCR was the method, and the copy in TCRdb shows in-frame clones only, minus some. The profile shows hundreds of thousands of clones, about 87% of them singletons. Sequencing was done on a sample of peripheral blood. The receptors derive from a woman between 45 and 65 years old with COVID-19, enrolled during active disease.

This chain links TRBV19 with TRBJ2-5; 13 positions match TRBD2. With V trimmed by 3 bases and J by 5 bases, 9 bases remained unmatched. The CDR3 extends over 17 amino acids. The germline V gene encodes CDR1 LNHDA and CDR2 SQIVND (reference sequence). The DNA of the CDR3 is TGTGCCAGTAGTATTGGTGGACTAGCGGGAGCGAGGGAGACCCAGTACTTC. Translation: CASSIGGLAGARETQYF.

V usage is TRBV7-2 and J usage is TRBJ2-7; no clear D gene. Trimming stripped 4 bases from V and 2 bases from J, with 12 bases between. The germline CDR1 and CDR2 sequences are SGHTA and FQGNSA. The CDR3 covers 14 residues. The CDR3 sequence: CASSSDNIAYEQYF. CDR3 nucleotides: TGTGCCAGCAGCTCCGATAACATCGCCTACGAGCAGTACTTC.